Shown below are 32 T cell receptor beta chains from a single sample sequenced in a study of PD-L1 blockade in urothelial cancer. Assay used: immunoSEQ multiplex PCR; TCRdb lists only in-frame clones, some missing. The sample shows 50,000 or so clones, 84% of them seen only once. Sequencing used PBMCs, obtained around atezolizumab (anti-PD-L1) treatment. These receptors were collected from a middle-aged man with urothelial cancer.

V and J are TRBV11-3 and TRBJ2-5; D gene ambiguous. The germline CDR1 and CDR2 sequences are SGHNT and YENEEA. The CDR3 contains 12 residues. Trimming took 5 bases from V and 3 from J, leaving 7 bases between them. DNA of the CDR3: TGTGCCAGCAGCCAGAACGAAGAGACCCAGTACTTC. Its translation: CASSQNEETQYF.

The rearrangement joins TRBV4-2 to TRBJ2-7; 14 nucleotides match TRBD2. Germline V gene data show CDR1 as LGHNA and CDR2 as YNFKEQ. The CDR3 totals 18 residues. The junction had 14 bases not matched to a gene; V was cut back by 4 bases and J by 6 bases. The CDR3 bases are TGTGCCAGCAGCCCCACCCGGGGACTAGCGGGAGTGGTGGGCGAGCAGTACTTC. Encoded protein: CASSPTRGLAGVVGEQYF.

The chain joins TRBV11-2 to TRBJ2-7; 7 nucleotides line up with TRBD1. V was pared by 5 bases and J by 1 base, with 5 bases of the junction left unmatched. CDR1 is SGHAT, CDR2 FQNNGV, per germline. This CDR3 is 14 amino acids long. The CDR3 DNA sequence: TGTGCCAGCAGCGCAAGACAGGGATCCTACGAGCAGTACTTC. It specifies CASSARQGSYEQYF.

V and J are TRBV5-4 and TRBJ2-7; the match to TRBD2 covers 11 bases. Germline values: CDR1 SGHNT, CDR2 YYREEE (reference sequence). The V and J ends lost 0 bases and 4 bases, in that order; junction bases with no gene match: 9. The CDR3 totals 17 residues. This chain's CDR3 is CASSLASLAGGNYEQYF. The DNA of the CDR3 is TGTGCCAGCAGCTTGGCCAGCCTAGCGGGAGGAAATTACGAGCAGTACTTC.

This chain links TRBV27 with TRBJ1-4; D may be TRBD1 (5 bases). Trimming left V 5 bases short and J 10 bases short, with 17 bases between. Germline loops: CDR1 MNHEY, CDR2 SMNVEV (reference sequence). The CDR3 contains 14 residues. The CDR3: CASSPEGARIKLFF. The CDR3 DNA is TGTGCCAGCAGTCCCGAAGGGGCCCGAATAAAACTGTTTTTT.

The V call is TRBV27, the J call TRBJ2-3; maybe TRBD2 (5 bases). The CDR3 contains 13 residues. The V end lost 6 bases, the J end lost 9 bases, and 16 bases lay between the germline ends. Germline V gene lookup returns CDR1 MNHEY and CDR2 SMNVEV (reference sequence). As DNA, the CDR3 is TGTGCCAGCAGAACCCCACTAGGGATGACGCAGTATTTT. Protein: CASRTPLGMTQYF.

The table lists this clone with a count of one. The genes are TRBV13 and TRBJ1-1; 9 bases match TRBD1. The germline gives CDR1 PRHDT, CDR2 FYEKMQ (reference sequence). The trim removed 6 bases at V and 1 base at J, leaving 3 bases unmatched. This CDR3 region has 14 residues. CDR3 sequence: CASRGGQGNTEAFF. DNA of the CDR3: TGTGCCAGCAGAGGGGGACAGGGGAACACTGAAGCTTTCTTT.

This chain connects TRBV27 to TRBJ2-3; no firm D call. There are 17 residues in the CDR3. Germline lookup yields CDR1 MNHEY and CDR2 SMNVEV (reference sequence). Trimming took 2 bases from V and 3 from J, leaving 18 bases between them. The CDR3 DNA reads TGTGCCAGCAGTTTAATACCCCTGGGCAAGAAAACAGATACGCAGTATTTT. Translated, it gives CASSLIPLGKKTDTQYF.

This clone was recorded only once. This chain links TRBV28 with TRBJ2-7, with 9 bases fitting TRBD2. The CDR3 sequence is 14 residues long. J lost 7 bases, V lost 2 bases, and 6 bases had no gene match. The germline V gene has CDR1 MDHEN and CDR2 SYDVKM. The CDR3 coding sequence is TGTGCCAGCAGTTTAACTAGCGGGCACAAGGAGCAGTACTTC. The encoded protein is CASSLTSGHKEQYF. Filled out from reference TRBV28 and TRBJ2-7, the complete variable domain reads DVKVTQSSRYLVKRTGEKVFLECVQDMDHENMFWYRQDPGLGLRLIYFSYDVKMKEKGDIPEGYSVSREKKERFSLILESASTNQTSMYLCASSLTSGHKEQYFGPGTRLTVT.

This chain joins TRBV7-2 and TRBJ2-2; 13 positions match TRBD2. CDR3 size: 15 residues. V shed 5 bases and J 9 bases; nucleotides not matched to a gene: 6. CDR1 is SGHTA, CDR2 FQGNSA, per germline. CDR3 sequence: CASSRGLAGARELFF. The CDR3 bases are TGTGCCAGCAGCCGCGGACTAGCGGGAGCCAGGGAGCTGTTTTTT.

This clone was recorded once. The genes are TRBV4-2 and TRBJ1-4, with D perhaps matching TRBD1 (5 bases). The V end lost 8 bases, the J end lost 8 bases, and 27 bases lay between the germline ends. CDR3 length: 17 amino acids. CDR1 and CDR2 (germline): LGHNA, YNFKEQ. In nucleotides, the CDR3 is TGTGCCAGCTCGAGCTCCCTGGGGGGGAGAGCGTACGAAAAACTGTTTTTT. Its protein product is CASSSSLGGRAYEKLFF.

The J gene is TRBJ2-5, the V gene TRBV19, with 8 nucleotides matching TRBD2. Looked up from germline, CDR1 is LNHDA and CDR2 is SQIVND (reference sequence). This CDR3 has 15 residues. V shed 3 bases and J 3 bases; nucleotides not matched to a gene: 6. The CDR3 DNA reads TGTGCCAGTAGTATGGGACCGGGACTAGAAGAGACCCAGTACTTC. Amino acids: CASSMGPGLEETQYF. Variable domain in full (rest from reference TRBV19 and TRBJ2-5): DGGITQSPKYLFRKEGQNVTLSCEQNLNHDAMYWYRQDPGQGLRLIYYSQIVNDFQKGDIAEGYSVSREKKESFPLTVTSAQKNPTAFYLCASSMGPGLEETQYFGPGTRLLVL.

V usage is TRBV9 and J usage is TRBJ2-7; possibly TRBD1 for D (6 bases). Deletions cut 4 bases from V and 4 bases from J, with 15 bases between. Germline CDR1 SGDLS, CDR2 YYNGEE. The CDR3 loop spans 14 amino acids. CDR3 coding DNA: TGTGCCAGCAGCCAGGGGCAGGGCAAGTACGAGCAGTACTTC. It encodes CASSQGQGKYEQYF.

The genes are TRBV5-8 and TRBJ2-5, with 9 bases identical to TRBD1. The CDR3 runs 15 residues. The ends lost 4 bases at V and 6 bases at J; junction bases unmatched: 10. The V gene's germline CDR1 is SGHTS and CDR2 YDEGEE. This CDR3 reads CASSLRGQGKQTQYF. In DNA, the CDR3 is TGTGCCAGCAGCCTCCGGGGACAGGGTAAACAGACCCAGTACTTC.

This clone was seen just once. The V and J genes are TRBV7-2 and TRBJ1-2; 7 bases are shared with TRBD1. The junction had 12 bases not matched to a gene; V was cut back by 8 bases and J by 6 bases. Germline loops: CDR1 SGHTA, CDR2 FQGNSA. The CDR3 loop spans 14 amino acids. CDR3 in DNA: TGTGCCAGCTCGGGACAGCTAGAAGTGCATGGCTACACCTTC. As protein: CASSGQLEVHGYTF. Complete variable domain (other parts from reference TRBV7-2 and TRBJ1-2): GAGVSQSPSNKVTEKGKDVELRCDPISGHTALYWYRQSLGQGLEFLIYFQGNSAPDKSGLPSDRFSAERTGGSVSTLTIQRTQQEDSAVYLCASSGQLEVHGYTFGSGTRLTVV.

The CDR3 protein is CSARLARAQYF. CDR3 bases: TGCAGTGCTAGACTAGCGAGGGCCCAGTACTTC. J is TRBJ2-5 and V is TRBV20-1; weak D call: TRBD2 (6 bases). The CDR3 runs to 11 residues. Germline loops: CDR1 DFQATT, CDR2 SNEGSKA (reference sequence). V was pared by 2 bases and J by 9 bases, with 10 bases between.

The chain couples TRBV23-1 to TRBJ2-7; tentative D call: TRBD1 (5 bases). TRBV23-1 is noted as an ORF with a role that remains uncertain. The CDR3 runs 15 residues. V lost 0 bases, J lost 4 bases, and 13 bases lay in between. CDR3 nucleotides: TGCGCCAGCAGTCAATCGTCACTAAAGGGGTACGAGCAGTACTTC. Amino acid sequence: CASSQSSLKGYEQYF.

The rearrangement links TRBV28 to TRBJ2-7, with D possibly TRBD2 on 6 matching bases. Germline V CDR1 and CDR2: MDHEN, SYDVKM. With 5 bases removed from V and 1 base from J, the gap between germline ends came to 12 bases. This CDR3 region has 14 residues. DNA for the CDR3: TGTGCCAGCAGTCCCGTCGGGAGATCCTACGAGCAGTACTTC. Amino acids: CASSPVGRSYEQYF.

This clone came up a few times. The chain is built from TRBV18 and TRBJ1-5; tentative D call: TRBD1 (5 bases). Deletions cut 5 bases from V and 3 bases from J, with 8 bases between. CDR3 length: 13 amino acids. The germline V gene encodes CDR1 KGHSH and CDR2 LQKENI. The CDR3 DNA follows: TGTGCCAGCTCAAAACAGGACAATCAGCCCCAGCATTTT. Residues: CASSKQDNQPQHF.

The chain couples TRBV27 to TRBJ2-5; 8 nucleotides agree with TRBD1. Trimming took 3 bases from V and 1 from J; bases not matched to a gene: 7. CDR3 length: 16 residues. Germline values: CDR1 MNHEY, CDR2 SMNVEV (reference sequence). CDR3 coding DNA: TGTGCCAGCAGTTTCCTTCGGGGGACAGGCCAAGAGACCCAGTACTTC. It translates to CASSFLRGTGQETQYF.

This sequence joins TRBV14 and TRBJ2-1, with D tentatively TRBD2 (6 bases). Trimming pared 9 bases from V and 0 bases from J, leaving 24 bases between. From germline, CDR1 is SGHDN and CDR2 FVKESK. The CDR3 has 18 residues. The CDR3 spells CASSNQDYRWSSYNEQFF. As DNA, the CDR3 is TGTGCCAGTTCAAATCAGGACTATCGTTGGAGCTCCTACAATGAGCAGTTCTTC.

CDR3 nucleotides: TGTGCCAGCGGTCTAGCGGGCACCGGGGAGCTGTTTTTT. It codes for CASGLAGTGELFF. The gene calls are TRBV13 and TRBJ2-2; 8 nucleotides line up with TRBD2. The CDR3 is 13 amino acids. V lost 8 bases to trimming and J lost 4 bases; unmatched junction nucleotides: 3. Germline assignment: CDR1 PRHDT and CDR2 FYEKMQ (reference sequence).

In DNA form, the CDR3 reads TGTGCCAGCAGTTTAGCGGGAGTCGATGAAAAACTGTTTTTT. As protein: CASSLAGVDEKLFF. This sequence joins TRBV28 and TRBJ1-4; D remains ambiguous. This CDR3 region has 14 residues. V was shortened by 2 bases and J by 6 bases, with 10 bases between the two germline ends. The germline V gene has CDR1 MDHEN and CDR2 SYDVKM.

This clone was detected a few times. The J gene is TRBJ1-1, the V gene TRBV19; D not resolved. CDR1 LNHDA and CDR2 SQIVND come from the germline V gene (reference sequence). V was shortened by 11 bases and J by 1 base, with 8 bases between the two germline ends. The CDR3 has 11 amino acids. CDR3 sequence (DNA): TGTGCCGGTCGGAGGAACACTGAAGCTTTCTTT. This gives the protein CAGRRNTEAFF. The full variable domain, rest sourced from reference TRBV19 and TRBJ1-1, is DGGITQSPKYLFRKEGQNVTLSCEQNLNHDAMYWYRQDPGQGLRLIYYSQIVNDFQKGDIAEGYSVSREKKESFPLTVTSAQKNPTAFYLCAGRRNTEAFFGQGTRLTVV.

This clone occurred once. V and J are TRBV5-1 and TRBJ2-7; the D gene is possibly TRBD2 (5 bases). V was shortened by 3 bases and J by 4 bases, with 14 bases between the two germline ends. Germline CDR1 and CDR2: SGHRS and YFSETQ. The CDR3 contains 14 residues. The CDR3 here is CASSSYVLGYEQYF. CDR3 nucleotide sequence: TGCGCCAGCAGCTCGTACGTACTAGGGTACGAGCAGTACTTC.

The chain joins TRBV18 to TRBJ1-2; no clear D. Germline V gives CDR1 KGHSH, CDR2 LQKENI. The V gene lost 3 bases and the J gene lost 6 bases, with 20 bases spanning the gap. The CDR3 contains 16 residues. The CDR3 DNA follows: TGTGCCAGCTCACCGGGTCCCGTCCATTTCGGGAATGGCTACACCTTC. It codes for CASSPGPVHFGNGYTF.

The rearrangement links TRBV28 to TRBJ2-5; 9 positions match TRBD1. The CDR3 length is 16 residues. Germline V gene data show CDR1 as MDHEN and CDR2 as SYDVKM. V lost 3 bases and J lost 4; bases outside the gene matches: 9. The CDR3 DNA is TGTGCCAGCAGTTTGACCTCGACAGGGGGGACAGAGACCCAGTACTTC. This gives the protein CASSLTSTGGTETQYF.

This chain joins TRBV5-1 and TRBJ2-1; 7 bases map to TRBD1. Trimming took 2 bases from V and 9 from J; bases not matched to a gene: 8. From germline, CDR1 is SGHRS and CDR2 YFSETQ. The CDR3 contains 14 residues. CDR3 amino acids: CASSFEQGQGEQFF. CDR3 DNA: TGCGCCAGCAGCTTCGAACAGGGGCAGGGTGAGCAGTTCTTC.

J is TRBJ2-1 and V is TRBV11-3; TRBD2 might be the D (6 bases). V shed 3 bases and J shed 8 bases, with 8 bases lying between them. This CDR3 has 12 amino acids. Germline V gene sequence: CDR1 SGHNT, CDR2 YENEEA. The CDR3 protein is CASSFPGDEQFF. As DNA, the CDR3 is TGTGCCAGCAGCTTCCCGGGGGATGAGCAGTTCTTC.

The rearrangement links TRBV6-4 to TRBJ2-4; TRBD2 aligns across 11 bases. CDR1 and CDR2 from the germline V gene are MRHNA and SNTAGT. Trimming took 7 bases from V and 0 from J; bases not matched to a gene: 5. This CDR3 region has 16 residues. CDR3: CASNLAGGLAKNIQYF. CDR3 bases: TGTGCCAGCAACTTAGCGGGAGGGCTAGCCAAAAACATTCAGTACTTC.

The CDR3 region has the DNA TGTGCCAGCACCCCAGCAGGGAGGTCATTGCACACCTTC. It codes for CASTPAGRSLHTF. This chain connects TRBV6-1 to TRBJ1-2; D perhaps matches TRBD1 (5 bases). Germline CDR1 reads MNHNS; CDR2 reads SASEGT. This CDR3 has 13 amino acids. Trimming removed 7 bases from V and 12 bases from J, with 21 bases in between.

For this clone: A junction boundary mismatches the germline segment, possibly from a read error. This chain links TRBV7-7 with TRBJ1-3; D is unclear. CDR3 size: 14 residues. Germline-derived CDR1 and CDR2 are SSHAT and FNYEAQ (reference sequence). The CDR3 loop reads CASSLSGDGNTIYF. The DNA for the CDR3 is TGTGCTAGCAGCCTAAGCGGGGATGGAAACACCATATATTTT.